Listed here are 9 T cell receptor beta chains from one sample, sequenced in a study of metastatic and nonmetastatic thyroid tumors. No patient had received any treatment before thyroid surgery. MiXCR reprocessed the PCR reads for TCRdb. The sample has 15,000 to 25,000 clones, 25% to 30% seen once. Specimen: blood. These TCRs come from a male donor with papillary thyroid cancer or a benign thyroid nodule (not recorded which). Some clones in this sample may be carry-over from other donors' samples.

The V call is TRBV20-1, the J call TRBJ1-3; no clear D. The ends were cut back, 2 bases at V and 8 bases at J, with 22 bases in the middle. The CDR3 contains 16 residues. Looked up from germline, CDR1 is DFQATT and CDR2 is SNEGSKA (reference sequence). CDR3 residues: CSARRPGSESRDTIYF. The CDR3 nucleotides are TGCAGTGCTAGAAGGCCGGGAAGTGAGTCTCGGGACACCATATATTTT.

This chain connects TRBV9 to TRBJ1-2; no firm D call. Trimming shortened V by 3 bases and J by 3 bases, and 12 bases separated the two germline ends. The CDR3 length is 14 residues. Germline CDR1 SGDLS, CDR2 YYNGEE. CDR3 sequence reads: CASSDSAEYYGYTF. DNA for the CDR3: TGTGCCAGCAGCGACAGCGCGGAATACTATGGCTACACCTTC.

This clone came up a few times. This chain joins TRBV20-1 and TRBJ1-2; no reliable D call. The CDR3 loop spans 14 amino acids. V lost 0 bases, J lost 4 bases, and 12 bases lay in between. Germline V lookup: CDR1 DFQATT, CDR2 SNEGSKA (reference sequence). The CDR3 nucleotides are TGCAGTGCTAGAGATCCGGCCAGCTTCTATGGCTACACCTTC. Protein sequence: CSARDPASFYGYTF.

This clone was detected many times. The chain combines TRBV12-5 with TRBJ2-1, with TRBD2 identical over 9 bases. Germline-derived CDR1 and CDR2 are LGHNT and FRNRAP. Trimming cost V 5 bases and J 6 bases; bases outside gene matches: 5. CDR3 size: 14 residues. The CDR3 DNA reads TGTGCTAGTGGTAGCGGGGGGACAATCAATGAGCAGTTCTTC. It specifies CASGSGGTINEQFF.

In this sample, this clone turned up many times. The J gene is TRBJ2-7, the V gene TRBV5-1; TRBD1 matches 8 bases. Germline V gene lookup returns CDR1 SGHRS and CDR2 YFSETQ. The CDR3 is made up of 14 amino acids. The junction had 5 bases not matched to a gene; V was cut back by 1 base and J by 5 bases. The CDR3 here is CASSLLTGEDEQYF. DNA of the CDR3: TGCGCCAGCAGCTTGCTGACAGGGGAAGACGAGCAGTACTTC.

By share, this clone counts as medium-sized (0.01 to 0.1%). The chain uses TRBV4-1 and TRBJ2-2; 9 positions match TRBD1. This CDR3 contains 14 residues. Germline CDR1 is MGHRA and CDR2 is YSYEKL. CDR3 in DNA: TGCGCGACCGGGGGGACAGGGCACACCGGGGAGCTGTTTTTT. Translated: CATGGTGHTGELFF.

The chain joins TRBV27 to TRBJ1-5, with D uncertain. The CDR3 has 14 amino acids. CDR1 MNHEY and CDR2 SMNVEV come from the germline V gene (reference sequence). Trimming removed 4 bases from V and 0 bases from J, with 7 bases in between. This CDR3 is CASSSPNSNQPQHF. CDR3 nucleotide sequence: TGTGCCAGCAGTTCACCGAATAGCAATCAGCCCCAGCATTTT.

This clone was seen ten or more times. V usage is TRBV2 and J usage is TRBJ1-5; D gene uncertain. Trimming took off 3 bases at V and 1 base at J, with 7 bases between the two ends. The CDR3 consists of 14 residues. The germline CDR1 and CDR2 sequences are SNHLY and FYNNEI. The CDR3 sequence is CASSEAPSNQPQHF. The CDR3 bases are TGTGCCAGCAGTGAGGCGCCAAGCAATCAGCCCCAGCATTTT. The full variable domain, in which reference TRBV2 and TRBJ1-5 provide the parts outside the CDR3, is EPEVTQTPSHQVTQMGQEVILRCVPISNHLYFYWYRQILGQKVEFLVSFYNNEISEKSEIFDDQFSVERPDGSNFTLKIRSTKLEDSAMYFCASSEAPSNQPQHFGDGTRLSIL.

This clone showed up many times. The chain links TRBV7-9 to TRBJ2-2, with TRBD2 matching 10 bases. With V trimmed by 6 bases and J by 1 base, 5 bases remained unmatched. The germline V gene encodes CDR1 SEHNR and CDR2 FQNEAQ (reference sequence). There are 16 residues in the CDR3. The CDR3 DNA reads as TGTGCCAGCAGTTTTACTAGCGGGGAGAACACCGGGGAGCTGTTTTTT. It is translated as CASSFTSGENTGELFF.